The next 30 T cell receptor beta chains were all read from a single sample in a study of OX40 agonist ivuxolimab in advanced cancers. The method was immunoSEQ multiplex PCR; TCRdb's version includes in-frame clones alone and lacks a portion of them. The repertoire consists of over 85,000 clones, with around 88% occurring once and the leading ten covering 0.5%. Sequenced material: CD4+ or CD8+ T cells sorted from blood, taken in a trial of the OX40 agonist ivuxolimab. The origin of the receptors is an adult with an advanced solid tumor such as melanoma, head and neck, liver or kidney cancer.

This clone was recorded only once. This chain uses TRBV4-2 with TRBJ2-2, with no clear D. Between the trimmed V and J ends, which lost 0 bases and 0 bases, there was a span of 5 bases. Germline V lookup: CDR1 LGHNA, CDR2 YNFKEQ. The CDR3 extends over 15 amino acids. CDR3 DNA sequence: TGTGCCAGCAGCCAAGAAGGGACGAACACCGGGGAGCTGTTTTTT. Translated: CASSQEGTNTGELFF.

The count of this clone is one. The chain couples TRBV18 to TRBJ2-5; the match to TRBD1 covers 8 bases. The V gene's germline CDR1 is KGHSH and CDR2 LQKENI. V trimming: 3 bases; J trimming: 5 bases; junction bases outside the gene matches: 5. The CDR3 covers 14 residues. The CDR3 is CASSPGQGQETQYF. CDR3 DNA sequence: TGTGCCAGCTCACCCGGACAGGGCCAGGAGACCCAGTACTTC.

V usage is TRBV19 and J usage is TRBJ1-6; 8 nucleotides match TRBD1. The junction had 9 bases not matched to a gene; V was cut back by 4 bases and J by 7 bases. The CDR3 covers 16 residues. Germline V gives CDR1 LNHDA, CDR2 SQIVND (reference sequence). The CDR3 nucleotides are TGTGCCAGTAGTACCGGACAGGGAGGGTCCAATTCACCCCTCCACTTT. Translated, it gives CASSTGQGGSNSPLHF. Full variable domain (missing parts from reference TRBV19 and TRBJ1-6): DGGITQSPKYLFRKEGQNVTLSCEQNLNHDAMYWYRQDPGQGLRLIYYSQIVNDFQKGDIAEGYSVSREKKESFPLTVTSAQKNPTAFYLCASSTGQGGSNSPLHFGNGTRLTVT.

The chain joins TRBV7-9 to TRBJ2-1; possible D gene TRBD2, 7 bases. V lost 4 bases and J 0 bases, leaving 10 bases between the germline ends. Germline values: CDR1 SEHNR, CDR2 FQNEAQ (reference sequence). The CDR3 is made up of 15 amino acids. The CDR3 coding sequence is TGTGCCAGCAGCTCCGGGGGGCTCTCCTACAATGAGCAGTTCTTC. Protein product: CASSSGGLSYNEQFF. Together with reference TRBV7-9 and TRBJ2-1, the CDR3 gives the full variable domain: DTGVSQNPRHKITKRGQNVTFRCDPISEHNRLYWYRQTLGQGPEFLTYFQNEAQLEKSRLLSDRFSAERPKGSFSTLEIQRTEQGDSAMYLCASSSGGLSYNEQFFGPGTRLTVL.

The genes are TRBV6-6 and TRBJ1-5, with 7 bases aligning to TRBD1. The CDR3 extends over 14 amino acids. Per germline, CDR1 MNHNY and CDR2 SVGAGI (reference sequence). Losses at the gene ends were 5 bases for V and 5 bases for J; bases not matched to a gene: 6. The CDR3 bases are TGTGCCAGCAGTACGGGACAGTCAGATCAGCCCCAGCATTTT. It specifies CASSTGQSDQPQHF.

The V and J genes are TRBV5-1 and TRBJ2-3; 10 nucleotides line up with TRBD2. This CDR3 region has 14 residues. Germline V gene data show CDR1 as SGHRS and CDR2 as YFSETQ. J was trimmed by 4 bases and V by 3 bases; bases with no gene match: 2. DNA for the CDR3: TGCGCCAGCAGCTCCGGACTAGCGGCAGATACGCAGTATTTT. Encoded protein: CASSSGLAADTQYF.

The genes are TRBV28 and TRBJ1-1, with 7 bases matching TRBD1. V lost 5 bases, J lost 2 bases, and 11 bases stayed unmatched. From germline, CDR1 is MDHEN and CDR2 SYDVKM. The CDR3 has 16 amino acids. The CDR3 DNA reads TGTGCCAGCAGTATTTACAGGGGAAAGGGTAACACTGAAGCTTTCTTT. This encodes CASSIYRGKGNTEAFF.

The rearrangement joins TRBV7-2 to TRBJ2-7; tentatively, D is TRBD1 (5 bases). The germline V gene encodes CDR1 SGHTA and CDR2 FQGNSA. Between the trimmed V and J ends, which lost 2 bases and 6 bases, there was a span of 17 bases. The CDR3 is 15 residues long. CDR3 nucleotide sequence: TGTGCCAGCAGCTTATTCTCACAGGCTAACTTCGAGCAGTACTTC. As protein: CASSLFSQANFEQYF.

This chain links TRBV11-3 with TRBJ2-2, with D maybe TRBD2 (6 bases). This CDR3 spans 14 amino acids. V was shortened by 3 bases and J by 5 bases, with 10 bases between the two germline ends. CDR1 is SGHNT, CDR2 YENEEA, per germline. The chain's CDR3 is CASSFGGLTGELFF. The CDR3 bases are TGTGCCAGCAGCTTCGGGGGATTGACCGGGGAGCTGTTTTTT.

DNA of the CDR3: TGTGCCAGCACTCCCGTCCGGGGCACAGATACGCAGTATTTT. It codes for CASTPVRGTDTQYF. The chain has TRBV2 and TRBJ2-3, with D hard to call. This CDR3 is 14 amino acids long. Germline assignment: CDR1 SNHLY and CDR2 FYNNEI. Trimming removed 7 bases from V and 1 base from J, with 12 bases in between.

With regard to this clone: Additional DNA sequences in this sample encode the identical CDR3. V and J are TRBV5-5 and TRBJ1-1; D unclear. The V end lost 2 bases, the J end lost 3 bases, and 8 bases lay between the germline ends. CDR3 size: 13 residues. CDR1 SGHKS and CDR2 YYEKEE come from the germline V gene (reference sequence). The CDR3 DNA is TGTGCCAGCAGCTTTTCTGGGGACACTGAAGCTTTCTTT. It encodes CASSFSGDTEAFF.

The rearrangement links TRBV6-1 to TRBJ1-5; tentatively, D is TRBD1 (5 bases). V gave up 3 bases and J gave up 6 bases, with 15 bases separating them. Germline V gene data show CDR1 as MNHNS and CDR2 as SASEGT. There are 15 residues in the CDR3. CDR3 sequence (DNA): TGTGCCAGCAGTGACGATCAGGGATCCGGTCAGCCCCAGCATTTT. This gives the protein CASSDDQGSGQPQHF.

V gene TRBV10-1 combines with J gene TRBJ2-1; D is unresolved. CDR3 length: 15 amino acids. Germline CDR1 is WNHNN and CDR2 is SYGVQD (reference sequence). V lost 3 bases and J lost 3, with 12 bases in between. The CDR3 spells CASSERSLIYNEQFF. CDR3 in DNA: TGCGCCAGCAGTGAAAGGTCCCTAATCTACAATGAGCAGTTCTTC.

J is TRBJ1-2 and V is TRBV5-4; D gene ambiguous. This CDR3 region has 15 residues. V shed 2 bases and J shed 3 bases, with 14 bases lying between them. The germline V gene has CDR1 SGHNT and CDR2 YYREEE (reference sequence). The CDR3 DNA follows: TGTGCCAGCAGCTTCGCCCCCAACGCCTACTATGGCTACACCTTC. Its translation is CASSFAPNAYYGYTF.

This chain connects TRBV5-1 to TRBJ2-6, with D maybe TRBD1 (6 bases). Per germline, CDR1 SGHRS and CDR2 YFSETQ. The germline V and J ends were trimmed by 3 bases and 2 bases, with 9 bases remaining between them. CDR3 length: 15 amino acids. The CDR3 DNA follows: TGCGCCAGCAGCTCTACAGGGACTGGGGCCAACGTCCTGACTTTC. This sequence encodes CASSSTGTGANVLTF.

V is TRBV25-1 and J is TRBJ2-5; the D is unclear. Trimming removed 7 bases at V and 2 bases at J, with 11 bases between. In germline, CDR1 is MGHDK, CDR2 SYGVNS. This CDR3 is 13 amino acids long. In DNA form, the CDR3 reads TGTGCCAGCAATTTTGGGTTACAAGAGACCCAGTACTTC. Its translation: CASNFGLQETQYF. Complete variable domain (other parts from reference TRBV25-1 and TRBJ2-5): EADIYQTPRYLVIGTGKKITLECSQTMGHDKMYWYQQDPGMELHLIHYSYGVNSTEKGDLSSESTVSRIRTEHFPLTLESARPSHTSQYLCASNFGLQETQYFGPGTRLLVL.

This chain's CDR3 is CASTFRSEQFF. CDR3 DNA sequence: TGTGCCAGCACGTTTAGGTCTGAGCAGTTCTTC. This chain links TRBV2 with TRBJ2-1; D gene uncertain. This CDR3 contains 11 residues. Trimming shortened V by 7 bases and J by 9 bases, and 10 bases separated the two germline ends. Germline-derived CDR1 and CDR2 are SNHLY and FYNNEI.

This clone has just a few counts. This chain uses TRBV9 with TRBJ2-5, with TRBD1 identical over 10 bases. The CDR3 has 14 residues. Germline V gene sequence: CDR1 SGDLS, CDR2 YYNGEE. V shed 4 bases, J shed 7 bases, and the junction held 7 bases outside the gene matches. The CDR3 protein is CASSPGQGFGTQYF. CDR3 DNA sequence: TGTGCCAGCAGCCCGGGACAGGGGTTTGGGACCCAGTACTTC.

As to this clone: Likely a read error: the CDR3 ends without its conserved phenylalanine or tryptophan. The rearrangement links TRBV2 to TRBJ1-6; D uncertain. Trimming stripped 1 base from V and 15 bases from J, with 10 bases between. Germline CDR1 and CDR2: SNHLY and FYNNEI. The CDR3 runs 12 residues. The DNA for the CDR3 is TGTGCCAGCAGTGAAGGGATAGACAACCTCCACCTT. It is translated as CASSEGIDNLHL.

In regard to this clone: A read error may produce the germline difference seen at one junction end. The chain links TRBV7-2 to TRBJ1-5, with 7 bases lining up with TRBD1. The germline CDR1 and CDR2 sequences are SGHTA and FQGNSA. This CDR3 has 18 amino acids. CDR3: CVSSLKDPLTGPTQPQHF. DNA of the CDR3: TGTGTCAGCAGCTTAAAAGATCCCCTGACAGGGCCTACTCAGCCCCAGCATTTT.

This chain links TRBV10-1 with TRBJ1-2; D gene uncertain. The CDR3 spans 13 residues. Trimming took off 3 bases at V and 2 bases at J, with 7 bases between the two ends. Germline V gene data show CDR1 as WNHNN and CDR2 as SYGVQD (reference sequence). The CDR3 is CASSDTENYGYTF. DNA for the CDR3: TGCGCCAGCAGTGACACGGAAAACTATGGCTACACCTTC.

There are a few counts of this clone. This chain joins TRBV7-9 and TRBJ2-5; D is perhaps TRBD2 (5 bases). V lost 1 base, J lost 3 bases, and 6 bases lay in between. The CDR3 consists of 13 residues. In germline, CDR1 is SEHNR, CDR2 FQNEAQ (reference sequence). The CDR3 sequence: CASSLVGEETQYF. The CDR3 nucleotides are TGTGCCAGCAGCTTAGTCGGGGAAGAGACCCAGTACTTC.

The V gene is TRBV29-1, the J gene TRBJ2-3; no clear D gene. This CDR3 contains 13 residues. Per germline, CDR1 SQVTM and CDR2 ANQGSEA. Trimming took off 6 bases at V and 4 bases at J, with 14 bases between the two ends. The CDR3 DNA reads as TGCAGCGTGGATCACGTAGCAGCAGATACGCAGTATTTT. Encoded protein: CSVDHVAADTQYF.

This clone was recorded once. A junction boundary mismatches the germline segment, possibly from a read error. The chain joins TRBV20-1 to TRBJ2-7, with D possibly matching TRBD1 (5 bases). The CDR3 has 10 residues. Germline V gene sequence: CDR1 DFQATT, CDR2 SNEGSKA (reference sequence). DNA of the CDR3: TGCAGTGAAAAGTCAAGGACACAAGACTTC. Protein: CSEKSRTQDF.

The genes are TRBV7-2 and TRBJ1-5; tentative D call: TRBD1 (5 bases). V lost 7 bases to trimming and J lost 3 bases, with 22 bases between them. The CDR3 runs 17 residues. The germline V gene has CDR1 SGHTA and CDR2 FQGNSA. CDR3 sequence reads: CASTPLGGPMNNQPQHF. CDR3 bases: TGTGCCAGCACACCCCTCGGGGGACCGATGAACAATCAGCCCCAGCATTTT.

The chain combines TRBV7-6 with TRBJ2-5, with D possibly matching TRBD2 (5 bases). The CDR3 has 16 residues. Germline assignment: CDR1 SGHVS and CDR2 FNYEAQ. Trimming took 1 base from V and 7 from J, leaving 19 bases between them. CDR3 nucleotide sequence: TGTGCCAGCAGCTTAGGTCACAGCGGTATAGAAGGGACCCAGTACTTC. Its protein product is CASSLGHSGIEGTQYF.

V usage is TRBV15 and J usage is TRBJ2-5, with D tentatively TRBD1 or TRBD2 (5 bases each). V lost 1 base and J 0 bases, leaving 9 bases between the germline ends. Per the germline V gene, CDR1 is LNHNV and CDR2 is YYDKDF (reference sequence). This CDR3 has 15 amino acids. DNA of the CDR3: TGTGCCACCAGCAGAGGAGGGGCAGACCAAGAGACCCAGTACTTC. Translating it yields CATSRGGADQETQYF.

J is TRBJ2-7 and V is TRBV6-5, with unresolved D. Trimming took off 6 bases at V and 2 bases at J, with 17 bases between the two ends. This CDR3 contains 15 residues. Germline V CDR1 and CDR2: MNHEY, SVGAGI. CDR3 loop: CASRAISPFPYEQYF. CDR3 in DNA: TGTGCCAGCAGAGCAATATCCCCGTTCCCCTACGAGCAGTACTTC.

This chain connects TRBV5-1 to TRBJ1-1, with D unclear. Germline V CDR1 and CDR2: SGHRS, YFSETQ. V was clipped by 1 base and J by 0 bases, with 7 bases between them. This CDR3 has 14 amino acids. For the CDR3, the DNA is TGCGCCAGCAGCTTGTTCACAGTGAACACTGAAGCTTTCTTT. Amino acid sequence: CASSLFTVNTEAFF.

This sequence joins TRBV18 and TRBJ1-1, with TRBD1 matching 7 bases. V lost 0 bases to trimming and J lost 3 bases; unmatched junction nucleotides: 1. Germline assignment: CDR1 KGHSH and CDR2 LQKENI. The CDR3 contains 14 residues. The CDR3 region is CASSPPTGYTEAFF. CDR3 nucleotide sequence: TGTGCCAGCTCACCACCGACAGGGTACACTGAAGCTTTCTTT.